The 23 T cell receptor beta chains in this list originate from one sample, sequenced in a study of blood T cells in healthy people across ages (dated by TCRdb to the mid-2010s). To prepare the library, 5' RACE was applied. Reads for this sample came from an Illumina HiSeq 2500. A second PCR of 7 to 11 cycles was performed with a sample-barcoded 5' primer and a J-beta primer mix. In TCRdb, the public reads were trimmed at Q25 with fastp and aligned with MiXCR, with productive beta chains retained. Merged by CDR3 protein, the rows form single entries marked with the most common genes and DNA. The sample table holds some 860,000 distinct CDR3 sequences, of which roughly three fifths were seen once. The ten largest clones take up about a quarter of the sample. Sequenced: blood. Receptor source: a middle-aged man in good health.

The genes are TRBV3-1 and TRBJ1-4; 9 positions match TRBD1. This CDR3 spans 14 amino acids. Trimming took 6 bases from V and 8 from J; bases not matched to a gene: 7. Germline CDR1 reads LGHDT; CDR2 reads YNNKEL (reference sequence). CDR3 nucleotides: TGTGCCAGCAGGAAACAGGGGGCGGAAGAAAAACTGTTTTTT. Its protein product is CASRKQGAEEKLFF.

This rearrangement joins TRBV5-1 to TRBJ2-1; 7 nucleotides agree with TRBD1. V shed 4 bases and J 4 bases; nucleotides not matched to a gene: 11. Germline V gene lookup returns CDR1 SGHRS and CDR2 YFSETQ. The CDR3 loop spans 16 amino acids. CDR3 bases: TGCGCCAGCAGCCCCACACCGGGACAGAAATACAATGAGCAGTTCTTC. It specifies CASSPTPGQKYNEQFF.

This clonotype was seen a handful of times. This chain links TRBV24-1 with TRBJ1-1; no clear D gene. CDR1 is KGHDR, CDR2 SFDVKD, per germline. Deletions cut 6 bases from V and 2 bases from J, with 6 bases between. This CDR3 is built from 12 residues. The CDR3 DNA reads as TGTGCCACCAGTTTAGGTAACACTGAAGCTTTCTTT. Its translation: CATSLGNTEAFF.

The V gene is TRBV11-1, the J gene TRBJ1-6; D gene ambiguous. Germline V gene lookup returns CDR1 SGHAT and CDR2 FQDESV (reference sequence). The CDR3 covers 14 residues. Trimming cost V 3 bases and J 6 bases, with 9 bases left between them. The CDR3 DNA follows: TGTGCCAGCAGCTTTCGGGGATTTAATTCACCCCTCCACTTT. The encoded protein is CASSFRGFNSPLHF.

The CDR3 DNA follows: TGTGCCAGCAGCTTAGTATTCAGGACGGGCAAGCAGTACTTC. Translation: CASSLVFRTGKQYF. The chain combines TRBV7-9 with TRBJ2-5; D unresolved. CDR1 and CDR2 from the germline V gene are SEHNR and FQNEAQ (reference sequence). The germline V and J ends were trimmed by 1 base and 11 bases, with 17 bases remaining between them. The CDR3 consists of 14 residues. The variable domain in full, completed from reference TRBV7-9 and TRBJ2-5, reads DTGVSQNPRHKITKRGQNVTFRCDPISEHNRLYWYRQTLGQGPEFLTYFQNEAQLEKSRLLSDRFSAERPKGSFSTLEIQRTEQGDSAMYLCASSLVFRTGKQYFGPGTRLLVL.

Only a few counts were recorded for this clonotype. The chain carries TRBV28 and TRBJ1-5; TRBD1 aligns across 8 bases. With V trimmed by 7 bases and J by 7 bases, 18 bases remained unmatched. Germline lookup yields CDR1 MDHEN and CDR2 SYDVKM. The CDR3 consists of 17 residues. This CDR3 reads CASTFTPGQGHVQPQHF. The CDR3 nucleotides are TGTGCCAGCACTTTCACCCCCGGACAGGGCCACGTACAGCCCCAGCATTTT.

The J gene is TRBJ2-3, the V gene TRBV28; maybe TRBD2 (6 bases). Germline values: CDR1 MDHEN, CDR2 SYDVKM. There are 14 residues in the CDR3. V lost 2 bases, J lost 5 bases, and 11 bases lay in between. The CDR3 DNA follows: TGTGCCAGCAGTTTAGATGCGGGATTAGATACGCAGTATTTT. Translating it yields CASSLDAGLDTQYF.

This clonotype was counted only a few times. The chain combines TRBV20-1 with TRBJ2-1, with 10 bases aligning to TRBD2. The CDR3 extends over 14 amino acids. The J segment lost 6 bases and the V segment lost 3 bases, leaving 5 bases of the junction unmatched. Looked up from germline, CDR1 is DFQATT and CDR2 is SNEGSKA (reference sequence). CDR3 residues: CSASPSGRSNEQFF. CDR3 bases: TGCAGTGCTAGTCCTAGCGGGAGATCCAATGAGCAGTTCTTC.

This chain links TRBV24-1 with TRBJ2-7; 13 positions agree with TRBD2. Germline V gives CDR1 KGHDR, CDR2 SFDVKD. Trimming cost V 2 bases and J 7 bases; bases outside gene matches: 4. The CDR3 covers 15 residues. For the CDR3, the DNA is TGTGCCACCAGTGATTCCGGGACTAGCGGGAATGAGCAGTACTTC. As protein: CATSDSGTSGNEQYF.

The table lists this clonotype with many counts. The rearrangement links TRBV9 to TRBJ2-5; weak D call: TRBD1 (6 bases). The CDR3 totals 14 residues. Trimming stripped 5 bases from V and 2 bases from J, with 13 bases between. Germline-derived CDR1 and CDR2 are SGDLS and YYNGEE. The CDR3 protein is CASSVGQGQETQYF. The CDR3 DNA reads as TGTGCCAGCAGTGTCGGGCAGGGGCAAGAGACCCAGTACTTC.

This chain uses TRBV4-1 with TRBJ1-5; TRBD1 matches at 7 bases. The CDR3 length is 15 residues. Germline CDR1 and CDR2: MGHRA and YSYEKL. V was clipped by 2 bases and J by 1 base; unmatched bases: 2. DNA for the CDR3: TGCGCCAGCAGCCAACAGGGGGTGAGCAATCAGCCCCAGCATTTT. It yields the protein CASSQQGVSNQPQHF.

The chain recombines TRBV5-1 with TRBJ2-5; 8 nucleotides line up with TRBD2. CDR1 is SGHRS and CDR2 is YFSETQ in the germline V gene. This CDR3 has 16 amino acids. V was pared by 3 bases and J by 1 base, with 8 bases of the junction left unmatched. CDR3 in amino acids: CASSSPSGPPQETQYF. For the CDR3, the DNA is TGCGCCAGCAGCTCACCTAGCGGGCCACCCCAAGAGACCCAGTACTTC.

This clonotype has just a few counts. The J gene is TRBJ2-2, the V gene TRBV10-3, with TRBD1 identical over 8 bases. Germline V gene lookup returns CDR1 ENHRY and CDR2 SYGVKD. V shed 10 bases and J 0 bases; nucleotides not matched to a gene: 4. This CDR3 has 14 residues. CDR3 in DNA: TGTGCCACCGCGACAGGGGCGAACACCGGGGAGCTGTTTTTT. Amino acids: CATATGANTGELFF.

A few counts support this clonotype. The rearrangement links TRBV6-6 to TRBJ1-5; 8 nucleotides agree with TRBD1. Per germline, CDR1 MNHNY and CDR2 SVGAGI (reference sequence). With 4 bases clipped from V and 3 bases from J, the junction kept 8 bases outside the gene matches. CDR3 length: 16 residues. DNA for the CDR3: TGTGCCAGCAGTTCTAAGGACAGGGCTAACAATCAGCCCCAGCATTTT. Translation: CASSSKDRANNQPQHF.

The rearrangement uses TRBV6-5 and TRBJ2-7; no definite D call. The assigned J gene may be wrong: the sequence end matches TRBJ2-5 better. Germline lookup yields CDR1 MNHEY and CDR2 SVGAGI. CDR3 length: 14 amino acids. CDR3 DNA: TGTGCCAGCAGTTCCCAGATGGCCCGGGAGACCCAGTACTTC. This codes for CASSSQMARETQYF.

This clonotype appeared once. The rearrangement uses TRBV3-1 and TRBJ2-7; possibly TRBD1 or TRBD2 for D (5 bases each). The germline CDR1 and CDR2 sequences are LGHDT and YNNKEL (reference sequence). The CDR3 is 15 amino acids. V was trimmed by 1 base and J by 6 bases, leaving 16 bases between them. CDR3 region: CASSQGRGGIREQYF. CDR3 bases: TGTGCCAGCAGCCAAGGCCGTGGGGGAATTCGCGAGCAGTACTTC.

The J gene is TRBJ2-1, the V gene TRBV7-2; the D gene could be TRBD1 or TRBD2 (5 bases each). From germline, CDR1 is SGHTA and CDR2 FQGNSA. The V and J ends lost 5 bases and 10 bases respectively, with 12 bases between them. This CDR3 is built from 12 residues. This CDR3 is CASSPRGYEQFF. CDR3 sequence (DNA): TGTGCCAGCAGCCCGAGGGGCTACGAGCAGTTCTTC.

There are a few counts of this clonotype. The genes are TRBV14 and TRBJ1-4, with D uncertain. CDR1 is SGHDN and CDR2 is FVKESK in the germline V gene. This CDR3 is built from 16 residues. V lost 4 bases, J lost 0 bases, and 12 bases lay in between. The CDR3 DNA reads as TGTGCCAGCAGCCCCCGTGGGGTAGCAACTAATGAAAAACTGTTTTTT. Amino acids: CASSPRGVATNEKLFF.

This clonotype was counted between two and nine times. V usage is TRBV6-2 or TRBV6-3 and J usage is TRBJ2-1, with TRBD2 matching 9 bases. This CDR3 has 16 residues. Germline V gene lookup returns CDR1 MNHEY and CDR2 SVGEGT. V shed 5 bases, J shed 4 bases, and the junction held 9 bases outside the gene matches. CDR3 coding DNA: TGTGCCAGCAGTCCCGAGAGCGGGAGGTTTTACAATGAGCAGTTCTTC. It specifies CASSPESGRFYNEQFF.

This clonotype was recorded at least ten times. CDR3 region: CASSQARRETQYF. CDR3 DNA: TGTGCCAGCAGCCAAGCCAGAAGGGAGACCCAGTACTTC. V and J are TRBV4-2 and TRBJ2-5; D ambiguous. The germline V gene encodes CDR1 LGHNA and CDR2 YNFKEQ. Trimming shortened V by 1 base and J by 5 bases, and 8 bases separated the two germline ends. The CDR3 runs to 13 residues.

The table lists this clonotype with a few counts. This chain uses TRBV5-1 with TRBJ2-5, with TRBD1 matching over 8 bases. The CDR3 is 16 amino acids. The trim removed 0 bases at V and 0 bases at J, leaving 4 bases unmatched. Germline CDR1 and CDR2: SGHRS and YFSETQ. This chain's CDR3 is CASSLGQGPYQETQYF. In nucleotides, the CDR3 is TGCGCCAGCAGCTTGGGACAGGGGCCGTACCAAGAGACCCAGTACTTC.

This clonotype has only a few counts. CDR3: CASSVEVEGTANEKLFF. CDR3 sequence (DNA): TGTGCCAGCAGCGTAGAGGTCGAGGGGACAGCTAATGAAAAACTGTTTTTT. This chain links TRBV9 with TRBJ1-4, with TRBD1 identical over 7 bases. The V gene's germline CDR1 is SGDLS and CDR2 YYNGEE. With V trimmed by 0 bases and J by 3 bases, 8 bases remained unmatched. CDR3 length: 17 amino acids.

The rearrangement links TRBV29-1 to TRBJ1-2; tentatively, D is TRBD1 (5 bases). Germline V lookup: CDR1 SQVTM, CDR2 ANQGSEA. This CDR3 comprises 15 residues. V was cut by 3 bases and J by 5 bases, with 19 bases left in between. The CDR3 nucleotides are TGCAGCGTTGATGCTTCCAGGGATCCCTCATATGGCTACACCTTC. This translates into CSVDASRDPSYGYTF.